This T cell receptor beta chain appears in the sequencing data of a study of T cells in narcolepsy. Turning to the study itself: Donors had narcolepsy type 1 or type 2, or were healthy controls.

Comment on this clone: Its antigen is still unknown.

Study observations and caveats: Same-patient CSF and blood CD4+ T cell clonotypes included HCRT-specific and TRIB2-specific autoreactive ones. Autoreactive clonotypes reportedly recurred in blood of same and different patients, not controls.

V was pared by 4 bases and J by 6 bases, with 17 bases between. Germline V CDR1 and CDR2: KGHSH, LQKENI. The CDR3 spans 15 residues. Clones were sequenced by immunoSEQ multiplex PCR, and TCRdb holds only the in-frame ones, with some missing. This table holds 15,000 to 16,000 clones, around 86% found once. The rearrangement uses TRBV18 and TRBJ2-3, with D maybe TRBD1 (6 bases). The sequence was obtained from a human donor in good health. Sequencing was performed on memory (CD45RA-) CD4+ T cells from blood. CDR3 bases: TGTGCCAGCTCACATTCCCCTCAGGGGCGGGATACGCAGTATTTT. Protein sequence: CASSHSPQGRDTQYF.